These 31 T cell receptor beta chains share one sample of origin, sequenced in a study of blood T cells in healthy people across ages. The use of a sample-barcoded 5' primer and a J-beta primer mix characterized a second PCR of about 7 to 12 cycles. One entry per CDR3 protein results from TCRdb running MiXCR on the 5' RACE reads. Found here are almost 550,000 distinct CDR3 sequences, approximately 25% of them singletons; the top ten hold roughly 9.4%. These data also formed part of another study, on T cells of mothers and their children.

The source material was blood. Receptor source: a boy younger than 18 in good health.

The chain uses TRBV25-1 and TRBJ2-7; 7 bases agree with TRBD2. The V gene end was trimmed by 4 bases and the J gene end by 2 bases; junction bases not matched to a gene: 8. This CDR3 has 15 amino acids. Per the germline V gene, CDR1 is MGHDK and CDR2 is SYGVNS. The CDR3 sequence: CASSGIQRDAYEQYF. CDR3 nucleotide sequence: TGTGCCAGCAGTGGCATCCAGCGGGATGCCTACGAGCAGTACTTC.

Only a few counts were recorded for this clonotype. J is TRBJ2-1 and V is TRBV15, with D hard to call. Deletions cut 6 bases from V and 5 bases from J, with 11 bases between. Germline CDR1 is LNHNV and CDR2 is YYDKDF (reference sequence). This CDR3 has 13 amino acids. In nucleotides, the CDR3 is TGTGCCACCAGTCGCTTCAACGACAATGAGCAGTTCTTC. Its protein product is CATSRFNDNEQFF.

This clonotype was seen a few times. The chain couples TRBV4-2 to TRBJ1-2; D not certain. Trimming stripped 3 bases from V and 4 bases from J, with 21 bases between. Germline V CDR1 and CDR2: LGHNA, YNFKEQ. The CDR3 consists of 17 residues. The chain's CDR3 is CASSHEEEFLTAYGYTF. The CDR3 DNA reads TGTGCCAGCAGCCACGAAGAAGAGTTCCTCACCGCCTATGGCTACACCTTC.

The V gene is TRBV20-1, the J gene TRBJ2-1; 9 nucleotides match TRBD1. The CDR3 consists of 15 residues. Germline V CDR1 and CDR2: DFQATT, SNEGSKA (reference sequence). Trimming at V came to 4 bases and at J to 4 bases, leaving 8 bases not matched to a gene. The CDR3 nucleotides are TGCAGTGCTAAAGCCCCGGGACAGGGATACAATGAGCAGTTCTTC. Translated, it gives CSAKAPGQGYNEQFF.

This clonotype was observed many times. The chain carries TRBV7-9 and TRBJ2-7; TRBD1 might be the D (6 bases). Germline V CDR1 and CDR2: SEHNR, FQNEAQ (reference sequence). This CDR3 spans 17 amino acids. Trimming removed 1 base at V and 0 bases at J, with 16 bases between. The CDR3 is CASSLGSYKTGSYEQYF. DNA for the CDR3: TGTGCCAGCAGCTTAGGGTCCTACAAGACAGGCTCCTACGAGCAGTACTTC.

This clonotype was counted at least ten times. This rearrangement joins TRBV7-9 to TRBJ2-4, with TRBD2 as a possible D gene (6 bases). CDR3 length: 14 residues. V shed 1 base and J shed 6 bases, with 10 bases lying between them. In germline, CDR1 is SEHNR, CDR2 FQNEAQ (reference sequence). Here the CDR3 reads CASSLDGGGNIQYF. The CDR3, as DNA: TGTGCCAGCAGCTTAGACGGGGGAGGAAACATTCAGTACTTC.

Points on this clonotype: An end of the junction does not agree with germline; a read error may underlie this. The chain has TRBV7-2 and TRBJ1-4; 10 nucleotides agree with TRBD1. CDR1 and CDR2 from the germline V gene are SGHTA and FQGNSA. The CDR3 contains 15 residues. The CDR3: CASSGPGTGAEKPFF. CDR3 sequence (DNA): TGTGCCAGCAGCGGGCCCGGGACAGGGGCTGAAAAACCGTTTTTT. The whole variable domain, filled in from reference TRBV7-2 and TRBJ1-4, reads GAGVSQSPSNKVTEKGKDVELRCDPISGHTALYWYRQSLGQGLEFLIYFQGNSAPDKSGLPSDRFSAERTGGSVSTLTIQRTQQEDSAVYLCASSGPGTGAEKPFFGSGTQLSVL.

This chain links TRBV7-2 with TRBJ2-5; 9 bases fit TRBD2. The J call may be in error: the DNA end matches TRBJ2-1 better. The V gene's germline CDR1 is SGHTA and CDR2 FQGNSA. The length of the CDR3 is 15 residues. In DNA form, the CDR3 reads TGTGCCAGCAACCCATTTAGGGCGGGAGGGGCTGAGCAGTTCTTC. This codes for CASNPFRAGGAEQFF.

The V gene is TRBV28, the J gene TRBJ2-1; 16 nucleotides align to TRBD2. With the DNA end fitting TRBJ2-7 better, the J assignment may be wrong. CDR1 is MDHEN, CDR2 SYDVKM, per germline. The CDR3 is 14 residues long. The CDR3 region is CASIGTSGRDAQYF. The DNA of the CDR3 is TGTGCCAGCATCGGGACTAGCGGGAGGGATGCACAGTACTTC.

V is TRBV6-5 and J is TRBJ2-4, with D possibly being TRBD2 (6 bases). CDR1 MNHEY and CDR2 SVGAGI come from the germline V gene. The CDR3 sequence is 15 residues long. V was trimmed by 0 bases and J by 1 base, leaving 7 bases between them. CDR3 amino acids: CASSYSRGAKNIQYF. CDR3 bases: TGTGCCAGCAGTTACTCCCGGGGGGCCAAAAACATTCAGTACTTC.

The chain links TRBV5-1 to TRBJ2-3; 7 bases align to TRBD1. The CDR3 spans 15 residues. Germline V gene data show CDR1 as SGHRS and CDR2 as YFSETQ. The ends lost 1 base at V and 2 bases at J; junction bases unmatched: 4. CDR3 amino acids: CASSLTGDPTDTQYF. The CDR3 DNA follows: TGCGCCAGCAGCTTGACAGGGGATCCCACAGATACGCAGTATTTT.

The chain combines TRBV3-1 with TRBJ2-1; tentative D call: TRBD1 (6 bases). Germline CDR1 LGHDT, CDR2 YNNKEL (reference sequence). CDR3 length equals 13 residues. Trimming left V 6 bases short and J 12 bases short, with 18 bases between. The CDR3 nucleotides read TGTGCCAGCAGTAAGATTCAGGGGCAGGGGCAGTTCTTC. Translating it yields CASSKIQGQGQFF.

The chain combines TRBV3-1 with TRBJ1-1, with no clear D. The CDR3 contains 13 residues. Germline assignment: CDR1 LGHDT and CDR2 YNNKEL (reference sequence). Trimming took 4 bases from V and 5 from J, leaving 11 bases between them. DNA for the CDR3: TGTGCCAGCAGCCCGACCCGGATAACTGAAGCTTTCTTT. Amino acids: CASSPTRITEAFF. Together with reference TRBV3-1 and TRBJ1-1, the CDR3 gives the full variable domain: DTAVSQTPKYLVTQMGNDKSIKCEQNLGHDTMYWYKQDSKKFLKIMFSYNNKELIINETVPNRFSPKSPDKAHLNLHINSLELGDSAVYFCASSPTRITEAFFGQGTRLTVV.

The rearrangement uses TRBV20-1 and TRBJ2-1, with 12 bases fitting TRBD2. V shed 1 base and J 4 bases; nucleotides not matched to a gene: 11. Germline V lookup: CDR1 DFQATT, CDR2 SNEGSKA (reference sequence). CDR3 length: 18 amino acids. The CDR3 is CSARGASGRAVVYNEQFF. For the CDR3, the DNA is TGCAGTGCTAGAGGGGCTAGCGGGAGGGCCGTTGTGTACAATGAGCAGTTCTTC.

This clonotype has just a few counts. The rearrangement joins TRBV15 to TRBJ2-3, with D maybe TRBD2 (6 bases). V lost 3 bases and J 1 base, leaving 20 bases between the germline ends. The CDR3 length is 18 residues. Germline V gene lookup returns CDR1 LNHNV and CDR2 YYDKDF (reference sequence). CDR3 bases: TGTGCCACCAGCAGTGACCGGCTCGGGGGAAGGGGCACAGATACGCAGTATTTT. Amino acids: CATSSDRLGGRGTDTQYF. Together with reference TRBV15 and TRBJ2-3, the CDR3 gives the full variable domain: DAMVIQNPRYQVTQFGKPVTLSCSQTLNHNVMYWYQQKSSQAPKLLFHYYDKDFNNEADTPDNFQSRRPNTSFCFLDIRSPGLGDTAMYLCATSSDRLGGRGTDTQYFGPGTRLTVL.

The chain carries TRBV6-1 and TRBJ2-7; D is unclear. The germline V and J ends were trimmed by 5 bases and 2 bases, with 13 bases remaining between them. The CDR3 consists of 14 residues. CDR1 is MNHNS, CDR2 SASEGT, per germline. CDR3 nucleotide sequence: TGTGCCAGCAGTTTAAATGGATATGCCTACGAGCAGTACTTC. Translation gives CASSLNGYAYEQYF.

Only a few counts were recorded for this clonotype. The chain recombines TRBV9 with TRBJ2-2, with TRBD1 as a possible D gene (5 bases). Germline CDR1 is SGDLS and CDR2 is YYNGEE. CDR3 length: 15 amino acids. Deletions cut 6 bases from V and 5 bases from J, with 17 bases between. The CDR3 region is CASNFKGQGTGELFF. As DNA, the CDR3 is TGTGCCAGCAACTTTAAGGGTCAGGGAACCGGGGAGCTGTTTTTT.

The rearrangement links TRBV6-5 to TRBJ2-2, with D perhaps TRBD1 (6 bases). Germline V gene lookup returns CDR1 MNHEY and CDR2 SVGAGI. The V end lost 6 bases, the J end lost 6 bases, and 11 bases lay between the germline ends. The CDR3 runs to 13 residues. The CDR3 here is CASSQGWAGELFF. CDR3 DNA: TGTGCCAGCAGCCAGGGGTGGGCCGGGGAGCTGTTTTTT.

The chain couples TRBV6-2 or TRBV6-3 to TRBJ2-3; the match to TRBD2 covers 9 bases. The CDR3 spans 17 residues. With V trimmed by 6 bases and J by 3 bases, 13 bases remained unmatched. Per the germline V gene, CDR1 is MNHEY and CDR2 is SVGEGT. For the CDR3, the DNA is TGTGCCAGCAGCTACGCGGCGGGGGGGCCAGGGACAGATACGCAGTATTTT. It encodes CASSYAAGGPGTDTQYF.

Only a few counts were recorded for this clonotype. J is TRBJ2-5 and V is TRBV7-2; no clear D gene. The J call could be wrong; TRBJ2-1 is a better fit for the DNA end. There are 12 residues in the CDR3. In germline, CDR1 is SGHTA, CDR2 FQGNSA. The CDR3 region is CASSFDGNEQFF. CDR3 DNA: TGTGCCAGCAGCTTCGACGGTAATGAGCAGTTCTTC.

This chain joins TRBV6-6 and TRBJ2-3, with TRBD2 identical over 9 bases. This CDR3 is 11 amino acids long. From germline, CDR1 is MNHNY and CDR2 SVGAGI (reference sequence). Trimming at V came to 8 bases and at J to 8 bases, leaving 2 bases not matched to a gene. The DNA of the CDR3 is TGTGCCAGCGCACTAGCGGGTACGCAGTATTTT. Encoded protein: CASALAGTQYF.

The chain joins TRBV9 to TRBJ2-1, with no clear D. Germline V gene sequence: CDR1 SGDLS, CDR2 YYNGEE. This CDR3 region has 16 residues. The V gene lost 0 bases and the J gene lost 1 base, with 11 bases spanning the gap. The CDR3 sequence is CASSVGIQVSYNEQFF. As DNA, the CDR3 is TGTGCCAGCAGCGTAGGAATCCAGGTATCCTACAATGAGCAGTTCTTC.

This clonotype was counted many times. V usage is TRBV7-9 and J usage is TRBJ2-3; no clear D. V lost 4 bases to trimming and J lost 3 bases, with 8 bases between them. CDR1 is SEHNR, CDR2 FQNEAQ, per germline (reference sequence). This CDR3 comprises 13 residues. The CDR3 protein is CASSSYFTDTQYF. The CDR3 DNA reads as TGTGCCAGCAGCTCCTACTTTACAGATACGCAGTATTTT.

The chain is built from TRBV3-1 and TRBJ2-7; 7 nucleotides match TRBD2. The junction had 11 bases not matched to a gene; V was cut back by 4 bases and J by 5 bases. The CDR3 covers 15 residues. The germline gives CDR1 LGHDT, CDR2 YNNKEL (reference sequence). The CDR3: CASSRRSGGSNEQYF. The CDR3 coding sequence is TGTGCCAGCAGCCGTCGCTCGGGCGGGAGCAACGAGCAGTACTTC.

This chain uses TRBV2 with TRBJ1-1, with D possibly being TRBD1 (5 bases). The V end lost 6 bases, the J end lost 1 base, and 12 bases lay between the germline ends. The germline V gene has CDR1 SNHLY and CDR2 FYNNEI. This CDR3 comprises 14 residues. The CDR3, as DNA: TGTGCCAGCAGAGGGGCGCAGGGGAACACTGAAGCTTTCTTT. The encoded protein is CASRGAQGNTEAFF.

As regards this clonotype: The germline gene is not matched at one end of the junction; a read error may be the cause. The rearrangement uses TRBV7-7 and TRBJ2-3; D is undetermined. This CDR3 has 13 amino acids. Germline V gives CDR1 SSHAT, CDR2 FNYEAQ (reference sequence). CDR3 protein: CASSPTPPDTQYF. The CDR3 DNA follows: TGTGCTAGCAGCCCGACCCCCCCAGATACGCAGTATTTT.

J is TRBJ2-3 and V is TRBV2; TRBD2 is a possible D gene (6 bases). Looked up from germline, CDR1 is SNHLY and CDR2 is FYNNEI. The CDR3 runs to 12 residues. V was shortened by 7 bases and J by 3 bases, with 8 bases between the two germline ends. CDR3 region: CASTGETDTQYF. The CDR3 region has the DNA TGTGCCAGCACGGGAGAGACAGATACGCAGTATTTT. Drawing the rest from reference TRBV2 and TRBJ2-3, the complete variable domain is EPEVTQTPSHQVTQMGQEVILRCVPISNHLYFYWYRQILGQKVEFLVSFYNNEISEKSEIFDDQFSVERPDGSNFTLKIRSTKLEDSAMYFCASTGETDTQYFGPGTRLTVL.

This clonotype was detected many times. V and J are TRBV7-2 and TRBJ2-5; 10 bases agree with TRBD2. Trimming removed 5 bases from V and 2 bases from J; junction bases left unmatched: 8. This CDR3 is 16 amino acids long. Per the germline V gene, CDR1 is SGHTA and CDR2 is FQGNSA. CDR3 nucleotides: TGTGCCAGCAGCGACCGGGGACTAGCGCATCAAGAGACCCAGTACTTC. Translation gives CASSDRGLAHQETQYF. Full variable domain (missing parts from reference TRBV7-2 and TRBJ2-5): GAGVSQSPSNKVTEKGKDVELRCDPISGHTALYWYRQSLGQGLEFLIYFQGNSAPDKSGLPSDRFSAERTGGSVSTLTIQRTQQEDSAVYLCASSDRGLAHQETQYFGPGTRLLVL.

This clonotype came up a few times. J is TRBJ2-3 and V is TRBV11-2; 12 bases align to TRBD2. The CDR3 is 18 residues long. Germline values: CDR1 SGHAT, CDR2 FQNNGV. Trimming removed 5 bases from V and 2 bases from J; junction bases left unmatched: 11. CDR3 in DNA: TGTGCCAGCAGCACACGGCGGACTAGCGGGACCTTCACAGATACGCAGTATTTT. Translation gives CASSTRRTSGTFTDTQYF.

This clonotype has more than one count but fewer than ten. J is TRBJ2-1 and V is TRBV4-1, with TRBD2 identical over 8 bases. Germline V gene lookup returns CDR1 MGHRA and CDR2 YSYEKL. With 0 bases clipped from V and 7 bases from J, the junction kept 11 bases outside the gene matches. The CDR3 loop spans 17 amino acids. The CDR3 reads CASSQDPGISGDNEQFF. CDR3 in DNA: TGCGCCAGCAGCCAAGACCCCGGGATTAGCGGGGATAATGAGCAGTTCTTC.

The chain joins TRBV28 to TRBJ2-1; a weak D match, TRBD2 (5 bases). CDR3 length equals 13 residues. The V end was cut by 5 bases, the J end by 3 bases, with 8 bases between. Germline-derived CDR1 and CDR2 are MDHEN and SYDVKM. CDR3 nucleotide sequence: TGTGCCAGCAGTATCGCGGGCTACAATGAGCAGTTCTTC. This translates into CASSIAGYNEQFF.